Shown below are 5 T cell receptor beta chains from a single sample sequenced in a study of blood T cell repertoires in COVID-19 (dated by TCRdb to 2018 to 2021). The library was generated by the immunoSEQ multiplex PCR assay. TCRdb mirrors the immuneACCESS table, restricted to in-frame sequences. Some clones are absent from its copies; in checked studies, under half trace to an unresolved V gene, and the reason for the others is unknown. The table for this sample lists 80,000 to 100,000 clones; under 80% of them were counted only once. The ten top clones hold around 4% of the sample. Material: peripheral blood. Every receptor here comes from a man between 70 and 80 years old with COVID-19, enrolled during active disease.

This chain connects TRBV6-5 to TRBJ2-5; 8 positions agree with TRBD1. The CDR3 contains 15 residues. The germline V gene has CDR1 MNHEY and CDR2 SVGAGI. The J segment lost 5 bases and the V segment lost 6 bases, leaving 11 bases of the junction unmatched. The CDR3 nucleotides read TGTGCCAGCAGGACAGGACGTAACAGGGGGGAGACCCAGTACTTC. It is translated as CASRTGRNRGETQYF.

This clone showed up just once. The chain has TRBV5-1 and TRBJ2-2; D gene unclear. This CDR3 has 17 residues. V was pared by 0 bases and J by 4 bases, with 16 bases between. Germline CDR1 SGHRS, CDR2 YFSETQ. The CDR3 spells CASSLASGYMATGELFF. The CDR3 nucleotides are TGCGCCAGCAGCTTGGCGTCAGGATACATGGCCACCGGGGAGCTGTTTTTT.

The V gene is TRBV14, the J gene TRBJ2-1, with 7 bases fitting TRBD1. CDR3 length: 15 residues. Germline CDR1 and CDR2: SGHDN and FVKESK. V lost 4 bases to trimming and J lost 2 bases; unmatched junction nucleotides: 5. The CDR3 coding sequence is TGTGCCAGCAGCCCAAGACAGGGTACCTACAATGAGCAGTTCTTC. It specifies CASSPRQGTYNEQFF.

The CDR3, as DNA: TGTGCCAGCAGCTTGGGTTCAGGTAATCAGCCCCAGCATTTT. It codes for CASSLGSGNQPQHF. This rearrangement joins TRBV5-4 to TRBJ1-5; D is unclear. The CDR3 is 14 amino acids. Per the germline V gene, CDR1 is SGHNT and CDR2 is YYREEE (reference sequence). V lost 0 bases, J lost 4 bases, and 8 bases lay in between.

The rearrangement links TRBV3-1 (or the pseudogene TRBV3-2) to TRBJ1-2; TRBD1 matches 7 bases. The trim removed 6 bases at V and 0 bases at J, leaving 7 bases unmatched. This CDR3 region has 15 residues. Germline CDR1 and CDR2: LGHDT and YNNKEL (reference sequence). This CDR3 is CASSRTGLSNYGYTF. CDR3 coding DNA: TGTGCCAGCAGTCGGACAGGATTATCTAACTATGGCTACACCTTC.